Each of the 8 T cell receptor beta chains below was sequenced from the same sample in a study of shared clonotypes between healthy human individuals. Assay: immunoSEQ multiplex PCR; the TCRdb copy retains only in-frame clones and omits some. The sample includes around 2,000,000 clones, roughly 96% of them seen just once. Specimen: naive CD4+ T cells sorted from blood. Subset specified: CD45RA+ positively selected. The receptors stem from a man aged 18 to 29 in good health.

The rearrangement uses TRBV7-9 and TRBJ1-2, with 8 bases aligning to TRBD1. This CDR3 has 15 amino acids. The V gene's germline CDR1 is SEHNR and CDR2 FQNEAQ (reference sequence). With V trimmed by 5 bases and J by 5 bases, 10 bases remained unmatched. The CDR3 DNA follows: TGTGCCAGCAGCCACAGCGGGACAGGCACGTATGGCTACACCTTC. Its protein product is CASSHSGTGTYGYTF.

The chain joins TRBV4-1 to TRBJ2-7; D not resolved. V lost 0 bases and J 2 bases, leaving 14 bases between the germline ends. The CDR3 totals 16 residues. Germline V gene lookup returns CDR1 MGHRA and CDR2 YSYEKL. CDR3: CASSQDWSTGTYEQYF. CDR3 sequence (DNA): TGCGCCAGCAGCCAAGATTGGAGCACTGGCACCTACGAGCAGTACTTC.

The rearrangement links TRBV6-6 to TRBJ2-3; weak D call: TRBD2 (6 bases). Looked up from germline, CDR1 is MNHNY and CDR2 is SVGAGI (reference sequence). The V end was cut by 0 bases, the J end by 2 bases, with 12 bases between. This CDR3 spans 16 amino acids. CDR3 DNA: TGTGCCAGCAGTTACTCCGTGGGACTGATCACAGATACGCAGTATTTT. It yields the protein CASSYSVGLITDTQYF.

This rearrangement joins TRBV28 to TRBJ1-4; D remains unclear. Germline-derived CDR1 and CDR2 are MDHEN and SYDVKM. V was cut by 1 base and J by 4 bases, with 7 bases left in between. This CDR3 has 14 residues. In DNA form, the CDR3 reads TGTGCCAGCAGTTTATCGGGAATTAATGAAAAACTGTTTTTT. Its protein product is CASSLSGINEKLFF.

The J gene is TRBJ2-7, the V gene TRBV10-3; a weak D match, TRBD1 (5 bases). The germline V gene encodes CDR1 ENHRY and CDR2 SYGVKD. V lost 6 bases to trimming and J lost 5 bases, with 14 bases between them. This CDR3 region has 13 residues. The CDR3, as DNA: TGTGCCATCAGGGATGGGGCGCGGAACGAGCAGTACTTC. Translating gives CAIRDGARNEQYF.

About this clone itself: Other DNA sequences within the sample encode an identical CDR3. V usage is TRBV18 and J usage is TRBJ1-3; D is undetermined. Germline CDR1 reads KGHSH; CDR2 reads LQKENI. This CDR3 is 13 amino acids long. V was trimmed by 0 bases and J by 4 bases, leaving 4 bases between them. The CDR3 DNA sequence: TGTGCCAGCTCACCACCCCCAGGAAACACCATATATTTT. Translation: CASSPPPGNTIYF.

Details on this clone: At one of its ends the junction is not consistent with the germline gene, which may arise from a read error. The rearrangement joins TRBV7-7 to TRBJ2-2; 13 nucleotides line up with TRBD2. Germline-derived CDR1 and CDR2 are SSHAT and FNYEAQ (reference sequence). CDR3 length equals 18 residues. CDR3 in amino acids: CASSSMTSGRFSTGELFF. As DNA, the CDR3 is TGTGCTAGCAGCTCTATGACTAGCGGGAGGTTCAGCACCGGGGAGCTGTTTTTT.

The chain uses TRBV2 and TRBJ1-5; tentative D call: TRBD1 (5 bases). Germline-derived CDR1 and CDR2 are SNHLY and FYNNEI. This CDR3 comprises 17 residues. V lost 1 base and J 0 bases, leaving 13 bases between the germline ends. The CDR3 spells CASSEGRGSHSNQPQHF. For the CDR3, the DNA is TGTGCCAGCAGTGAAGGTCGGGGCAGTCATAGCAATCAGCCCCAGCATTTT.